These T cell receptor beta chains were read from a single sample in a study of blood T cell repertoires in COVID-19. Libraries were prepared by immunoSEQ multiplex PCR; TCRdb keeps only in-frame clonotypes and omits some of them. The sample lists more than 15,000 clones, nearly 90% occurring once. Input material: peripheral blood. Source of these receptors: a man in his forties with active COVID-19. The CDR3 runs from the conserved cysteine through the conserved F or W. The order of the fields is clone size, D gene, J gene, V gene, CDR3 DNA, CDR3 protein. The D gene is left open where the match is weak. The size entry is marked missing in some rows and otherwise reads once, few, many or a size class.

size: once
D: TRBD2
J: TRBJ2-2
V: TRBV5-1
DNA: TGCGCCAGCAGCTCCGGACTAGCGGGAGGGCCGAACACCGGGGAGCTGTTTTTT
CDR3: CASSSGLAGGPNTGELFF

size: -
D: TRBD1
J: TRBJ2-1
V: TRBV5-4
DNA: TGTGCCAGCAAACCGGACAGGTACACCGAGCAGTTCTTC
CDR3: CASKPDRYTEQFF

size: -
D: TRBD2
J: TRBJ2-1
V: TRBV24-1
DNA: TGTGCCACCAGCCCCGGACCACTAGCGGGGAACCTCAATGAGCAGTTCTTC
CDR3: CATSPGPLAGNLNEQFF

size: -
D: -
J: TRBJ2-7
V: TRBV19
DNA: TGTGCCAGTAGCTCACACCCGACCTACGAGCAGTACTTC
CDR3: CASSSHPTYEQYF

size: -
D: TRBD1
J: TRBJ1-1
V: TRBV27
DNA: TGTGCCAGCAGACCGGGACAGGGGCCCATGACGACTGAAGCTTTCTTT
CDR3: CASRPGQGPMTTEAFF

size: once
D: -
J: TRBJ1-6
V: TRBV4-2
DNA: TGTGCCAGCAGCCAAGATGCAGGGTGGATTGGATCACCCCTCCACTTT
CDR3: CASSQDAGWIGSPLHF

size: -
D: -
J: TRBJ2-2
V: TRBV5-1
DNA: TGCGCCAGCAGCTTGGATCGGGGGGAGCTGTTTTTT
CDR3: CASSLDRGELFF

size: -
D: TRBD1
J: TRBJ1-5
V: TRBV7-2
DNA: TGTGCCAGCAGCCTTACAGGGGGCTGGAATCAGCCCCAGCATTTT
CDR3: CASSLTGGWNQPQHF

size: -
D: -
J: TRBJ1-5
V: TRBV30
DNA: TGTGCCTGGAGCGCCCGGGGATCTTTAGATAGCAATCAGCCCCAGCATTTT
CDR3: CAWSARGSLDSNQPQHF

size: -
D: TRBD1
J: TRBJ1-1
V: TRBV7-2
DNA: TGTGCCAGCAACAACAGGGGGATAGACACTGAAGCTTTCTTT
CDR3: CASNNRGIDTEAFF

size: -
D: TRBD2
J: TRBJ2-1
V: TRBV7-2
DNA: TGTGCCAGCAGCTTAAGGTTTGGGAGCGGGAGTGGTTCCTACAATGAGCAGTTCTTC
CDR3: CASSLRFGSGSGSYNEQFF

size: -
D: -
J: TRBJ2-2
V: TRBV24-1
DNA: TGTGCCACCAGTCCCCAGGGGAACACCGGGGAGCTGTTTTTT
CDR3: CATSPQGNTGELFF

size: -
D: -
J: TRBJ1-2
V: TRBV24-1
DNA: TGTGCCACCAGTTTCCCTACCCTCTATGGCTACACCTTC
CDR3: CATSFPTLYGYTF

size: -
D: TRBD1
J: TRBJ1-1
V: TRBV3-1/TRBV3-2
DNA: TGTGCCAGCTCCTCCCTGGGACAGGGGACTGAAGCTTTCTTT
CDR3: CASSSLGQGTEAFF

size: -
D: -
J: TRBJ1-2
V: TRBV28
DNA: TGTGCCAGCAGTCCTCCGGGCTATGGCTACACCTTC
CDR3: CASSPPGYGYTF

size: -
D: -
J: TRBJ2-3
V: TRBV5-4
DNA: TGTGCCAGCAGCTCGTATAAACAGGGTTTTTTAGATACGCAGTATTTT
CDR3: CASSSYKQGFLDTQYF

size: -
D: -
J: TRBJ2-1
V: TRBV5-1
DNA: TGCGCCAGCAGCGCCCCCCGCGGGACGATCATAAGCTCCTACAATGAGCAGTTCTTC
CDR3: CASSAPRGTIISSYNEQFF

size: -
D: -
J: TRBJ2-1
V: TRBV7-2
DNA: TGTGCCAGCAGCCGCGGACTGCCGACAAGCTCCTACAATGAGCAGTTCTTC
CDR3: CASSRGLPTSSYNEQFF

size: -
D: TRBD1
J: TRBJ2-7
V: TRBV5-6
DNA: TGTGCCAGCAGCTCTTTTCTCCGGGACAGGGTAGACGAGCAGTACTTC
CDR3: CASSSFLRDRVDEQYF

size: -
D: -
J: TRBJ2-7
V: TRBV9
DNA: TGTGCCAGCAGCGTAAGCCCAGGGGACCACGAGCAGTACTTC
CDR3: CASSVSPGDHEQYF

size: -
D: -
J: TRBJ1-6
V: TRBV27
DNA: TGTGCCAGCAGCCTTACATGGGGGGGGATTAATTCACCCCTCCACTTT
CDR3: CASSLTWGGINSPLHF

size: -
D: TRBD2
J: TRBJ2-1
V: TRBV7-6
DNA: TGTGCCAGCAGCCTATTACTAGCGGAGGGTTACAATGAGCAGTTCTTC
CDR3: CASSLLLAEGYNEQFF

size: -
D: TRBD1
J: TRBJ1-5
V: TRBV6-2/TRBV6-3
DNA: TGTGCCAGCAGTCGCAGACAGGGAGATCAGCCCCAGCATTTT
CDR3: CASSRRQGDQPQHF

size: -
D: -
J: TRBJ1-3
V: TRBV29-1
DNA: TGCAGCGTTGAGGTGGACAGTTCTAACACCATATATTTT
CDR3: CSVEVDSSNTIYF

size: -
D: -
J: TRBJ2-7
V: TRBV6-1
DNA: TGTGCCAGCAGTGAAGTTCTCTCCTACGAGCAGTACTTC
CDR3: CASSEVLSYEQYF

size: -
D: TRBD1
J: TRBJ1-1
V: TRBV24-1
DNA: TGTGCCACCAGTGATTCCGGGACAGGGGGCGATTTGAGAAGCACTGAAGCTTTCTTT
CDR3: CATSDSGTGGDLRSTEAFF

size: -
D: TRBD2
J: TRBJ2-5
V: TRBV9
DNA: TGTGCCAGCAGCGTAATTGGCGGGAGAGGGGAGACCCAGTACTTC
CDR3: CASSVIGGRGETQYF

size: -
D: TRBD1
J: TRBJ2-7
V: TRBV7-3
DNA: TGTGCCAGCAGCTCGGACAGGGACGGCTACGAGCAGTACTTC
CDR3: CASSSDRDGYEQYF

size: -
D: -
J: TRBJ2-7
V: TRBV4-3
DNA: TGCGCCAGCAGCCCCGCCCGGACTGGGATTTACGAGCAGTACTTC
CDR3: CASSPARTGIYEQYF

size: few
D: -
J: TRBJ2-7
V: TRBV6-6
DNA: TGTGCCAGCAGTTACAAGCAAAATAAGTACTTC
CDR3: CASSYKQNKYF

size: few
D: -
J: TRBJ2-7
V: TRBV4-1
DNA: TGCGCCAGCAGCCAAGCTCCCGGGGTCGGCTACGAGCAGTACTTC
CDR3: CASSQAPGVGYEQYF

size: once
D: TRBD2
J: TRBJ2-7
V: TRBV10-3
DNA: TGTGCCATCAGTGGGCTAGCGGAGGGGGAGCAGTACTTC
CDR3: CAISGLAEGEQYF

size: -
D: TRBD2
J: TRBJ2-2
V: TRBV18
DNA: TGTGCCAGCTCACCGGGACTAGAAAGCACCGGGGAGCTGTTTTTT
CDR3: CASSPGLESTGELFF

size: few
D: -
J: TRBJ2-3
V: TRBV27
DNA: TGTGCCAGCAGTCACAGGGCTGCTAGCACAGATACGCAGTATTTT
CDR3: CASSHRAASTDTQYF

size: -
D: TRBD2
J: TRBJ2-5
V: TRBV9
DNA: TGTGCCAGCAGCCCAGTTCTAGCGGGATGGGAGACCCAGTACTTC
CDR3: CASSPVLAGWETQYF

size: -
D: TRBD2
J: TRBJ2-1
V: TRBV30
DNA: TGTGCCTGCAAAGCGGGGGGACTTATGGATGAGCAGTTCTTC
CDR3: CACKAGGLMDEQFF

size: -
D: -
J: TRBJ1-5
V: TRBV30
DNA: TGTGCCTGGAGTCGGACAGCAGGTAATCAGCCCCAGCATTTT
CDR3: CAWSRTAGNQPQHF

size: -
D: -
J: TRBJ2-2
V: TRBV2
DNA: TGTGCCAGCAGGGAGCTACCGGGACTTGCCACCGGGGAGCTGTTTTTT
CDR3: CASRELPGLATGELFF

size: -
D: -
J: TRBJ2-3
V: TRBV5-1
DNA: TGCGCCAGCAGTTGGCTAGACCGAGATACGCAGTATTTT
CDR3: CASSWLDRDTQYF

size: once
D: TRBD1
J: TRBJ1-2
V: TRBV5-4
DNA: TGTGCCAGCAGCACACTACAGGGGGCGTTTGGCTACACCTTC
CDR3: CASSTLQGAFGYTF

size: -
D: TRBD1
J: TRBJ1-6
V: TRBV6-4
DNA: TGTGCCAGCAGCAGAGGACAGGGAGACTCACCCCTCCACTTT
CDR3: CASSRGQGDSPLHF

size: -
D: -
J: TRBJ2-3
V: TRBV7-3
DNA: TGTGCCAGCAGCTTGGCCGGGACTCGTACTAGCACAGATACGCAGTATTTT
CDR3: CASSLAGTRTSTDTQYF

size: -
D: TRBD2
J: TRBJ2-7
V: TRBV5-8
DNA: TGTGCCAGCAGCTGGGGGTCTCTAGCGGACTACGAGCAGTACTTC
CDR3: CASSWGSLADYEQYF

size: -
D: TRBD2
J: TRBJ2-1
V: TRBV7-2
DNA: TGTGCCAGCAGCTTAGGACTAGCGGGAAACAATGAGCAGTTCTTC
CDR3: CASSLGLAGNNEQFF

size: -
D: TRBD2
J: TRBJ2-1
V: TRBV27
DNA: TGTGCCAGCAGACCGGGACTAGCGGGAGAGAATGAGCAGTTCTTC
CDR3: CASRPGLAGENEQFF

size: -
D: TRBD1
J: TRBJ2-2
V: TRBV18
DNA: TGTGCCAGCTCGTCGAGTCGGGACAGGGGGCTGTTTTTT
CDR3: CASSSSRDRGLFF

size: -
D: TRBD2
J: TRBJ2-5
V: TRBV30
DNA: TGTGCCTGGACGTCGCAGCTAGCGGGAGGGATGGAGACCCAGTACTTC
CDR3: CAWTSQLAGGMETQYF